Presented here are 2 T cell receptor beta chains from one specimen sequenced in a study of human thymus T cells. Sequencing used immunoSEQ multiplex PCR; TCRdb keeps in-frame clones, though not all of them. The sample lists about 120,000 clones, around 94% occurring once. From resections taken during corrective heart surgery, the thymus tissue was obtained. The sequencing sample was made of thymus tissue. The receptors here all came from a boy under three years old with a congenital heart defect but otherwise immunologically healthy.

This chain connects TRBV19 to TRBJ1-6, with D perhaps matching TRBD1 (5 bases). The CDR3 contains 18 residues. Between the trimmed V and J ends, which lost 4 bases and 10 bases, there was a span of 26 bases. Germline V CDR1 and CDR2: LNHDA, SQIVND (reference sequence). The CDR3 sequence: CASSKVTGTLPGGSPLHF. Written as DNA, the CDR3 is TGTGCCAGTAGTAAGGTCACAGGCACGCTCCCCGGCGGATCACCCCTCCACTTT.

J is TRBJ1-1 and V is TRBV12-5; 7 nucleotides line up with TRBD1. Per germline, CDR1 LGHNT and CDR2 FRNRAP. V shed 4 bases and J 3 bases; nucleotides not matched to a gene: 2. The CDR3 is 13 residues long. The CDR3 DNA sequence: TGTGCTAGTGGTTCAGGACAGGACACTGAAGCTTTCTTT. Residues: CASGSGQDTEAFF.